The 12 T cell receptor beta chains in this list originate from one sample, sequenced in a study of T cell responses to AZD1222 COVID-19 vaccine. TCRdb's copy holds only in-frame clones and misses some; the assay was immunoSEQ multiplex PCR. The sample has more than 100,000 clones, around 93% seen once. Material: peripheral blood, obtained 28 days after the second AZD1222 dose. Receptors originate from an adult who received the AZD1222 COVID-19 vaccine.

The chain employs TRBV27 and TRBJ2-1; TRBD2 agrees at 7 bases. With V trimmed by 5 bases and J by 0 bases, 13 bases remained unmatched. Germline lookup yields CDR1 MNHEY and CDR2 SMNVEV (reference sequence). The CDR3 totals 18 residues. The CDR3 DNA is TGTGCCAGCAGTCCAACTACCAGCGGGGAGAGCTCCTACAATGAGCAGTTCTTC. Its protein product is CASSPTTSGESSYNEQFF.

The rearrangement uses TRBV4-1 and TRBJ1-1; D gene uncertain. Trimming shortened V by 5 bases and J by 1 base, and 8 bases separated the two germline ends. CDR1 is MGHRA and CDR2 is YSYEKL in the germline V gene. This CDR3 comprises 13 residues. In DNA form, the CDR3 reads TGCGCCAGCAGCATAACACAGAACACTGAAGCTTTCTTT. It specifies CASSITQNTEAFF.

The CDR3 DNA reads as TGTGCCATCACCCGACCCGTTAGCACAGATACGCAGTATTTT. Translating it yields CAITRPVSTDTQYF. The V and J genes are TRBV6-5 and TRBJ2-3; D gene ambiguous. The CDR3 spans 14 residues. V dropped 10 bases and J dropped 0 bases, with 14 bases sitting between them. Germline V CDR1 and CDR2: MNHEY, SVGAGI.

The chain has TRBV23-1 and TRBJ1-2; D may be TRBD1 (6 bases). TRBV23-1 is classed as an ORF, of uncertain function. The V gene lost 2 bases and the J gene lost 6 bases, with 7 bases spanning the gap. The CDR3 is 12 residues long. In DNA, the CDR3 is TGCGCCAGCAGTCAAAGGACAGATGGCTACACCTTC. Protein: CASSQRTDGYTF.

The chain employs TRBV4-2 and TRBJ1-5; TRBD1 aligns across 11 bases. V was clipped by 0 bases and J by 2 bases; unmatched bases: 9. CDR3 size: 19 residues. Germline V gene sequence: CDR1 LGHNA, CDR2 YNFKEQ. CDR3 in DNA: TGTGCCAGCAGCCAAGATCAGGGACAGGGGGGTAGCGGCAATCAGCCCCAGCATTTT. Translating it yields CASSQDQGQGGSGNQPQHF.

This clone was seen just once. The rearrangement joins TRBV19 to TRBJ1-2; D not certain. V was cut by 7 bases and J by 7 bases, with 13 bases left in between. Germline lookup yields CDR1 LNHDA and CDR2 SQIVND (reference sequence). The CDR3 sequence is 12 residues long. The CDR3 DNA reads as TGTGCCAGTACTCGGTATGGAATTGGCTACACCTTC. It specifies CASTRYGIGYTF.

The genes are TRBV7-8 and TRBJ2-7; D is undetermined. The CDR3 covers 12 residues. V gave up 4 bases and J gave up 1 base, with 5 bases separating them. Germline V lookup: CDR1 SGHVS, CDR2 FQNEAQ. The CDR3 sequence: CASSSFSYEQYF. For the CDR3, the DNA is TGTGCCAGCAGCTCCTTTTCCTACGAGCAGTACTTC.

V usage is TRBV5-1 and J usage is TRBJ2-3; TRBD2 agrees at 9 bases. The CDR3 runs 15 residues. With V trimmed by 1 base and J by 1 base, 1 base remained unmatched. Looked up from germline, CDR1 is SGHRS and CDR2 is YFSETQ. CDR3 loop: CASSLQREGTDTQYF. CDR3 DNA: TGCGCCAGCAGCTTGCAGCGGGAGGGCACAGATACGCAGTATTTT.

The J gene is TRBJ1-2, the V gene TRBV28, with 9 bases fitting TRBD1. Germline V lookup: CDR1 MDHEN, CDR2 SYDVKM. CDR3 length: 14 amino acids. The junction had 3 bases not matched to a gene; V was cut back by 3 bases and J by 4 bases. Written as DNA, the CDR3 is TGTGCCAGCAGTTTTGGACAGGGGATCTATGGCTACACCTTC. Translation gives CASSFGQGIYGYTF.

This clone appeared a single time. The V and J genes are TRBV20-1 and TRBJ1-2; D not certain. This CDR3 is built from 9 residues. V was trimmed by 5 bases and J by 6 bases, leaving 4 bases between them. Germline V lookup: CDR1 DFQATT, CDR2 SNEGSKA (reference sequence). As DNA, the CDR3 is TGCAGTGCTGGTCATGGCTACACCTTC. Translating gives CSAGHGYTF.

This clone occurred a few times. The chain couples TRBV7-9 to TRBJ1-2, with unresolved D. This CDR3 is 14 amino acids long. Between the trimmed V and J ends, which lost 3 bases and 3 bases, there was a span of 11 bases. Germline V gene data show CDR1 as SEHNR and CDR2 as FQNEAQ (reference sequence). CDR3 bases: TGTGCCAGCAGCTTCTGGCCGGAGGACTATGGCTACACCTTC. It translates to CASSFWPEDYGYTF. Supplemented by reference TRBV7-9 and TRBJ1-2, the full variable domain reads DTGVSQNPRHKITKRGQNVTFRCDPISEHNRLYWYRQTLGQGPEFLTYFQNEAQLEKSRLLSDRFSAERPKGSFSTLEIQRTEQGDSAMYLCASSFWPEDYGYTFGSGTRLTVV.

V is TRBV6-6 and J is TRBJ1-3; unclear D gene. The V end lost 2 bases, the J end lost 1 base, and 12 bases lay between the germline ends. The CDR3 contains 16 residues. Germline CDR1 reads MNHNY; CDR2 reads SVGAGI (reference sequence). The CDR3, as DNA: TGTGCCAGCAGTTACCAGTTCTTGGGGTCTGGAAACACCATATATTTT. This encodes CASSYQFLGSGNTIYF.